The 28 T cell receptor beta chains reported below all come from one sample, sequenced in a study of blood T cells in healthy people across ages. Together with a sample-barcoded 5' primer, a J-beta primer mix was included in a second PCR lasting roughly 6 to 12 cycles. TCRdb passed the 5' RACE reads through MiXCR, listing each CDR3 protein once. The table has 1.6 million or so distinct CDR3 sequences, about 35% seen once. Sequenced sample: blood. Receptor source: a woman aged 25 to 39 in good health.

This clonotype has just one count. A junction end diverges from the germline sequence, so it may reflect a read error. This chain links TRBV2 with TRBJ2-3, with TRBD2 as a possible D gene (6 bases). The CDR3 covers 13 residues. CDR1 is SNHLY and CDR2 is FYNNEI in the germline V gene. This CDR3 is CANRDFRTDAQYF. In nucleotides, the CDR3 is TGTGCCAACCGGGACTTCCGCACAGATGCGCAGTATTTT.

Only a few counts were recorded for this clonotype. The rearrangement joins TRBV5-1 to TRBJ2-7; TRBD2 might be the D (5 bases). There are 13 residues in the CDR3. Germline values: CDR1 SGHRS, CDR2 YFSETQ. Trimming took off 2 bases at V and 3 bases at J, with 9 bases between the two ends. The CDR3 DNA is TGCGCCAGCAGCTTTACTAGAGGCTACGAGCAGTACTTC. This codes for CASSFTRGYEQYF.

This clonotype was seen many times. The chain uses TRBV20-1 and TRBJ1-2; 8 bases are a match to TRBD1. CDR1 and CDR2 (germline): DFQATT, SNEGSKA (reference sequence). CDR3 length: 12 amino acids. The V segment lost 6 bases and the J segment 7 bases; nucleotides outside the gene matches: 7. The chain's CDR3 is CSARGQGGGYTF. CDR3 DNA: TGCAGTGCCCGTGGACAGGGTGGTGGCTACACCTTC.

The chain couples TRBV4-2 to TRBJ1-2; 8 bases match TRBD1. This CDR3 is 14 amino acids long. From germline, CDR1 is LGHNA and CDR2 YNFKEQ. V lost 7 bases and J lost 8; bases outside the gene matches: 12. For the CDR3, the DNA is TGTGCCAGCACCCCGGGACAGGCCCCGAGGGGCTACACCTTC. Translating it yields CASTPGQAPRGYTF.

This clonotype was picked up many times. The J gene is TRBJ2-5, the V gene TRBV4-1; weak D call: TRBD1 (5 bases). The length of the CDR3 is 16 residues. V was trimmed by 4 bases and J by 2 bases, leaving 17 bases between them. Looked up from germline, CDR1 is MGHRA and CDR2 is YSYEKL. In DNA form, the CDR3 reads TGCGCCAGCAGCCGTACCTCCCAGGGATTTCAAGAGACCCAGTACTTC. Translating it yields CASSRTSQGFQETQYF.

Worth noting for this clonotype: The junction shows a germline mismatch at one end, possibly a read error. The rearrangement uses TRBV27 and TRBJ2-2; D may be TRBD1 or TRBD2 (5 bases each). Germline CDR1 MNHEY, CDR2 SMNVEV (reference sequence). The length of the CDR3 is 14 residues. The CDR3 spells CAGSSGRRTGELFF. The CDR3 nucleotides read TGTGCCGGCAGTTCGGGACGGCGCACCGGGGAGCTGTTTTTT.

Points on this clonotype: Relative to the germline gene, one junction end is altered; a read error may explain this. V usage is TRBV12-3 or TRBV12-4 and J usage is TRBJ2-3, with a weak D call TRBD2 (5 bases). This CDR3 has 16 amino acids. CDR3 in amino acids: CASRLEGTSSTDAQYF. The CDR3 DNA is TGTGCCAGCAGACTCGAGGGAACTTCAAGCACAGATGCGCAGTATTTT.

The chain joins TRBV18 to TRBJ1-2; 7 bases align to TRBD1. The CDR3 contains 14 residues. In germline, CDR1 is KGHSH, CDR2 LQKENI. The J segment lost 5 bases and the V segment lost 6 bases, leaving 9 bases of the junction unmatched. Here the CDR3 DNA reads TGTGCCAGCTCTCCCGGGGCGACAGGGTATGGCTACACCTTC. It yields the protein CASSPGATGYGYTF. Supplemented by reference TRBV18 and TRBJ1-2, the full variable domain reads NAGVMQNPRHLVRRRGQEARLRCSPMKGHSHVYWYRQLPEEGLKFMVYLQKENIIDESGMPKERFSAEFPKEGPSILRIQQVVRGDSAAYFCASSPGATGYGYTFGSGTRLTVV.

The genes are TRBV6-6 and TRBJ1-2; possible D gene TRBD1, 6 bases. V gave up 2 bases and J gave up 2 bases, with 9 bases separating them. The CDR3 consists of 14 residues. The germline CDR1 and CDR2 sequences are MNHNY and SVGAGI (reference sequence). The CDR3 loop reads CASSYHQGNYGYTF. The CDR3 nucleotides are TGTGCCAGCAGTTACCATCAGGGGAACTATGGCTACACCTTC.

This clonotype was found many times. The rearrangement joins TRBV2 to TRBJ2-7; D not certain. The CDR3 has 14 residues. Germline V lookup: CDR1 SNHLY, CDR2 FYNNEI. V was clipped by 2 bases and J by 0 bases, with 8 bases between them. In nucleotides, the CDR3 is TGTGCCAGCAGTGAAAGGCGGAGCTCCTACGAGCAGTACTTC. Translated, it gives CASSERRSSYEQYF. The full variable domain, its missing parts supplied by reference TRBV2 and TRBJ2-7, is EPEVTQTPSHQVTQMGQEVILRCVPISNHLYFYWYRQILGQKVEFLVSFYNNEISEKSEIFDDQFSVERPDGSNFTLKIRSTKLEDSAMYFCASSERRSSYEQYFGPGTRLTVT.

This clonotype was seen repeatedly, ten times or more. The chain is built from TRBV3-1 and TRBJ2-1; D ambiguous. The germline gives CDR1 LGHDT, CDR2 YNNKEL (reference sequence). The CDR3 contains 17 residues. The V end was cut by 0 bases, the J end by 9 bases, with 21 bases between. In DNA, the CDR3 is TGTGCCAGCAGCCAAGATGGAACTCCCGGCCTACCGGGTGAGCAGTTCTTC. This codes for CASSQDGTPGLPGEQFF.

Worth noting for this clonotype: It may be a read error: a sequence one base away is much more abundant. The chain is built from TRBV3-1 and TRBJ2-1; 11 nucleotides agree with TRBD2. CDR3 size: 15 residues. CDR1 LGHDT and CDR2 YNNKEL come from the germline V gene (reference sequence). The CDR3 region is CVSRTSSGGYNEQFF. The CDR3 DNA reads as TGTGTCAGCAGGACCTCTAGCGGGGGGTACAATGAGCAGTTCTTC.

The rearrangement uses TRBV5-6 and TRBJ2-1; no clear D gene. Germline CDR1 reads SGHDT; CDR2 reads YYEEEE. The CDR3 has 12 amino acids. Trimming took 0 bases from V and 6 from J, leaving 4 bases between them. In DNA form, the CDR3 reads TGTGCCAGCAGCTTGGTGGTCAATGAGCAGTTCTTC. Translated: CASSLVVNEQFF.

The chain joins TRBV5-1 to TRBJ2-5, with 8 nucleotides matching TRBD1. Germline-derived CDR1 and CDR2 are SGHRS and YFSETQ. J was trimmed by 4 bases and V by 4 bases; bases with no gene match: 9. There are 15 residues in the CDR3. The CDR3 nucleotides read TGCGCCAGCAGCCCCCCGACAGGGGTGGGAGAGACCCAGTACTTC. It yields the protein CASSPPTGVGETQYF.

This clonotype was counted only a few times. Here the CDR3 reads CASIPRTSGRLGNEQFF. The CDR3 nucleotides are TGTGCCAGCATCCCTCGGACTAGCGGGAGATTAGGGAATGAGCAGTTCTTC. The rearrangement joins TRBV7-9 to TRBJ2-1, with 13 bases lining up with TRBD2. This CDR3 has 17 residues. Germline loops: CDR1 SEHNR, CDR2 FQNEAQ (reference sequence). Germline trimming cut 7 bases from V and 7 bases from J; bases unmatched to any gene: 13.

The gene calls are TRBV28 and TRBJ2-2; 7 bases map to TRBD2. The germline CDR1 and CDR2 sequences are MDHEN and SYDVKM. V trimming: 3 bases; J trimming: 0 bases; junction bases outside the gene matches: 7. The CDR3 has 17 amino acids. The chain's CDR3 is CASSFPAGAPNTGELFF. The DNA of the CDR3 is TGTGCCAGCAGTTTCCCCGCGGGAGCACCGAACACCGGGGAGCTGTTTTTT.

This clonotype was recorded a few times. Germline and junction disagree at one end, which may indicate a read error. The V gene is TRBV2, the J gene TRBJ2-7; 7 bases align to TRBD1. Germline loops: CDR1 SNHLY, CDR2 FYNNEI. This CDR3 contains 14 residues. Here the CDR3 reads CTSQRDRNSYEQYF. The DNA for the CDR3 is TGTACCAGCCAAAGGGACAGAAACTCCTACGAGCAGTACTTC.

Concerning this clonotype itself: Mismatch with germline at one junction end may stem from a read error. The chain uses TRBV11-2 and TRBJ2-6; D possibly corresponds to TRBD2 (6 bases). The V gene's germline CDR1 is SGHAT and CDR2 FQNNGV. The CDR3 runs 17 residues. CDR3 in amino acids: CAGSLEGLQTGANVLTF. The CDR3 bases are TGTGCCGGCAGCTTGGAGGGATTGCAGACTGGGGCCAACGTCCTGACTTTC. Drawing the rest from reference TRBV11-2 and TRBJ2-6, the complete variable domain is EAGVAQSPRYKIIEKRQSVAFWCNPISGHATLYWYQQILGQGPKLLIQFQNNGVVDDSQLPKDRFSAERLKGVDSTLKIQPAKLEDSAVYLCAGSLEGLQTGANVLTFGAGSRLTVL.

The rearrangement uses TRBV9 and TRBJ2-3, with a tentative D call TRBD2 (5 bases). The CDR3 has 13 amino acids. The germline V gene encodes CDR1 SGDLS and CDR2 YYNGEE. V was cut by 4 bases and J by 4 bases, with 10 bases left in between. This chain's CDR3 is CASSPYGADTQYF. The DNA of the CDR3 is TGTGCCAGCAGCCCCTACGGGGCAGATACGCAGTATTTT.

V and J are TRBV24-1 and TRBJ1-2, with D maybe TRBD1 (5 bases). This CDR3 comprises 13 residues. Trimming pared 5 bases from V and 8 bases from J, leaving 14 bases between. The germline V gene encodes CDR1 KGHDR and CDR2 SFDVKD. Here the CDR3 DNA reads TGTGCCACCAGTGCAGGGAAGGCTAGCGGCTACACCTTC. Its protein product is CATSAGKASGYTF.

There are a few counts of this clonotype. The CDR3 region is CSARGRQGGDIQYF. As DNA, the CDR3 is TGCAGTGCTAGAGGGAGGCAGGGGGGGGACATTCAGTACTTC. The V and J genes are TRBV20-1 and TRBJ2-4; D tentatively fits TRBD1 or TRBD2 (7 bases each). The CDR3 runs 14 residues. The V and J ends lost 1 base and 8 bases respectively, with 15 bases between them. The germline V gene encodes CDR1 DFQATT and CDR2 SNEGSKA (reference sequence).

DNA for the CDR3: TGCAGTGCTAGAGAGGTAATTGCTTTCTTT. Translation: CSAREVIAFF. V usage is TRBV20-1 and J usage is TRBJ1-1, with unresolved D. The CDR3 spans 10 residues. In germline, CDR1 is DFQATT, CDR2 SNEGSKA (reference sequence). With 0 bases removed from V and 11 bases from J, the gap between germline ends came to 7 bases.

The V and J genes are TRBV3-1 and TRBJ1-1; the D is unclear. Per germline, CDR1 LGHDT and CDR2 YNNKEL (reference sequence). The V end lost 5 bases, the J end lost 6 bases, and 10 bases lay between the germline ends. This CDR3 is built from 12 residues. CDR3 in DNA: TGTGCCAGCAGCTCCGGCTGGCCTGAAGCTTTCTTT. Protein: CASSSGWPEAFF.

V and J are TRBV6-4 and TRBJ2-3; no definite D call. Deletions cut 0 bases from V and 5 bases from J, with 6 bases between. The germline CDR1 and CDR2 sequences are MRHNA and SNTAGT. The CDR3 is made up of 13 amino acids. CDR3 nucleotides: TGTGCCAGCAGTGACTCGAGTGGAGATACGCAGTATTTT. This gives the protein CASSDSSGDTQYF.

The chain joins TRBV7-8 to TRBJ2-1; 12 bases are a match to TRBD2. The germline V gene has CDR1 SGHVS and CDR2 FQNEAQ. V was pared by 7 bases and J by 3 bases, with 13 bases of the junction left unmatched. The CDR3 is 18 amino acids. DNA of the CDR3: TGTGCCAGCAACTTCGGCCTAGCGGGGGGGCCTATCTACAATGAGCAGTTCTTC. Amino acids: CASNFGLAGGPIYNEQFF.

Ten or more counts support this clonotype. The rearrangement links TRBV6-1 to TRBJ2-4; TRBD2 matches 7 bases. The germline V gene encodes CDR1 MNHNS and CDR2 SASEGT. The junction had 7 bases not matched to a gene; V was cut back by 3 bases and J by 2 bases. CDR3 length equals 16 residues. CDR3 protein: CASSDGAGFTKNIQYF. In DNA form, the CDR3 reads TGTGCCAGCAGTGACGGAGCGGGATTTACCAAAAACATTCAGTACTTC.

The sample holds a few counts of this clonotype. The chain carries TRBV12-3 or TRBV12-4 and TRBJ2-7, with D perhaps TRBD2 (6 bases). The CDR3 runs to 17 residues. Trimming cost V 5 bases and J 2 bases, with 22 bases left between them. The CDR3 sequence is CASSPARAGPSTYEQYF. The CDR3 coding sequence is TGTGCCAGCAGTCCCGCTCGGGCGGGGCCAAGTACCTACGAGCAGTACTTC.

J is TRBJ1-1 and V is TRBV7-9; the match to TRBD1 covers 7 bases. The CDR3 spans 17 residues. CDR1 and CDR2 (germline): SEHNR, FQNEAQ (reference sequence). J gave up 6 bases and V 2 bases, and 15 bases lay outside the gene matches. The CDR3 loop is CASSLFKGGRLGAEAFF. CDR3 in DNA: TGTGCCAGCAGCTTATTCAAAGGGGGCAGGTTAGGGGCTGAAGCTTTCTTT.